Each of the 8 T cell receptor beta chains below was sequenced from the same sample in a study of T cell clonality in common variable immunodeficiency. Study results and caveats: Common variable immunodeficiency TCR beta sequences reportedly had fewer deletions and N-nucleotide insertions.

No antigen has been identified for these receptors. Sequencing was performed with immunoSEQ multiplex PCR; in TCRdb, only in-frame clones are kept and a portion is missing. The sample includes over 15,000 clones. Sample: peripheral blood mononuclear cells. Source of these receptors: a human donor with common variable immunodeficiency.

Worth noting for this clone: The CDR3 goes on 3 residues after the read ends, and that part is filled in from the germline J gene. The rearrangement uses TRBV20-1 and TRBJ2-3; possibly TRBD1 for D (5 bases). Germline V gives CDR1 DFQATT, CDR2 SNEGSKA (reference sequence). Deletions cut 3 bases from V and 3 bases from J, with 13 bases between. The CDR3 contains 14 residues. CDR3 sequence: CSARGRGRTDTQYF. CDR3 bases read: TGCAGTGCTAGGGGTAGGGGAAGAACAGATACG.

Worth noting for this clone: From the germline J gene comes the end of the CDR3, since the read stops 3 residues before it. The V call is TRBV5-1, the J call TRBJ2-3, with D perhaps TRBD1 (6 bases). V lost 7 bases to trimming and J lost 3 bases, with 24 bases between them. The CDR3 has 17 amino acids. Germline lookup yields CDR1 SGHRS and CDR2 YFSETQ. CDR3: CASAGAWGRGETDTQYF. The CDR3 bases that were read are TGCGCCAGCGCCGGCGCATGGGGCAGGGGAGAGACAGATACG.

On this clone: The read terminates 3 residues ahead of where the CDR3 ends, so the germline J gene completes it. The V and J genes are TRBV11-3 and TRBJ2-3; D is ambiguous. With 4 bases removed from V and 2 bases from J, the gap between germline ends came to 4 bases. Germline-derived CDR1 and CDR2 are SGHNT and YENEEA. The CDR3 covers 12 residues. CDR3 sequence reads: CASSSHTDTQYF. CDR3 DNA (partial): TGTGCCAGCAGCTCCCACACAGATACG.

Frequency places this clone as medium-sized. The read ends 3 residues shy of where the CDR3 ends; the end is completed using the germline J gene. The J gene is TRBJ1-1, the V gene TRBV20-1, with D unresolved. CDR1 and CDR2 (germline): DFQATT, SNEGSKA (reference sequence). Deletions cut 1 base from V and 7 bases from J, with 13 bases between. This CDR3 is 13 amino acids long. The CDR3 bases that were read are TGCAGTGCTAGAGGCAGAAATACCCTTGAA. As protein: CSARGRNTLE. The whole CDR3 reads CSARGRNTLEAFF.

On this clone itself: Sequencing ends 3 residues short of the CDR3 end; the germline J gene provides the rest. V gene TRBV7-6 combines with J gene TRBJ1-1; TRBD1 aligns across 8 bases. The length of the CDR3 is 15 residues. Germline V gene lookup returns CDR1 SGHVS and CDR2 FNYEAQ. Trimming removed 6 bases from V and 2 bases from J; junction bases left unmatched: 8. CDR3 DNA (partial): TGTGCCAGCAGGGCTCGGACAGGGCGCAACACTGAA. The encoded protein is CASRARTGRNTE. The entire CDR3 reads CASRARTGRNTEAFF.

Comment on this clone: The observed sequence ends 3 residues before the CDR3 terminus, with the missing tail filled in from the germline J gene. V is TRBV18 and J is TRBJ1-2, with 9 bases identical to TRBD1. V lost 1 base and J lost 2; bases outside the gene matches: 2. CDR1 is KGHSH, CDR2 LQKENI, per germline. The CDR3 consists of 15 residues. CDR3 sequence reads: CASSPLGQGNYGYTF. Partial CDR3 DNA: TGTGCCAGCTCACCACTCGGACAGGGGAACTATGGC.

The DNA read from the CDR3 is TGTGCCAGCAGTTACGGAACCACTAGCGACCAGCCCTACGAG. This sequence encodes CASSYGTTSDQPYE. The entire CDR3 protein is CASSYGTTSDQPYEQYF. The genes are TRBV6-2 or TRBV6-3 and TRBJ2-7; 7 bases are shared with TRBD2. The read falls 3 residues short of the CDR3 end, and the missing part is taken from the germline J gene. V was clipped by 2 bases and J by 2 bases; unmatched bases: 12. Germline lookup yields CDR1 MNHEY and CDR2 SVGEGT. The CDR3 covers 17 residues.

The CDR3 DNA, read in part, is TGCAGTGCTAGAGACCAAGGGTTTGGGAATCAGCCC. It is translated as CSARDQGFGNQP. In full, the CDR3 is CSARDQGFGNQPQHF. The J gene is TRBJ1-5, the V gene TRBV20-1; no clear D. The missing CDR3 end, 3 residues past where the read stops, is filled in from the germline J gene. Germline V gene data show CDR1 as DFQATT and CDR2 as SNEGSKA (reference sequence). V lost 0 bases to trimming and J lost 4 bases, with 13 bases between them. The CDR3 covers 15 residues.